The source of this T cell receptor beta chain is a study of fetal regulatory T cell absence and autoimmunity. Notes on the study in general: The oligoclonal enrichment was interpreted as supporting antigen-driven pancreatic autoimmunity before birth in IPEX syndrome.

Germline lookup yields CDR1 SGHNT and CDR2 YYREEE (reference sequence). The trim removed 5 bases at V and 2 bases at J, leaving 5 bases unmatched. This CDR3 comprises 14 residues. This was a survey-level run. This table comes from immunoSEQ multiplex PCR, and its TCRdb copy is limited to in-frame clones, with some not included. The table includes about 50,000 clones, roughly 80% detected once. As regards this clone: As yet, its antigen is unknown.

The sequence was collected from a newborn boy with IPEX syndrome. This sequence joins TRBV5-4 and TRBJ2-7, with 9 bases fitting TRBD1. The specimen sequenced was cord blood. The CDR3 DNA follows: TGTGCCAGCAGTTCGGACAGGGGCGCCTACGAGCAGTACTTC. Amino acid sequence: CASSSDRGAYEQYF.